These T cell receptor beta chains were read from a single sample in a study of T cells in Graves' hyperthyroidism and ophthalmopathy. MiXCR, applied by TCRdb to the multiplex PCR reads, yields one record per CDR3 protein. The sample includes approximately 400,000 distinct CDR3 sequences, over 15% of them seen just once. The sample consisted of blood. The receptor source for this set is a woman between 18 and 29 years old with Graves' hyperthyroidism. Each CDR3 is given with its conserved first and last residue.

v_call	cdr3_aa
TRBV5-5	CASSWTEAKNIQYF
TRBV2	CASSEVAGMNTEAFF
TRBV2	CASSDMGTSGLGDTQYF
TRBV6-5	CASSYSMVEVAYEQYF
TRBV5-1	CASSWQGSGELFF
TRBV6-5	CASNLQGIEAFF
TRBV13	CASSKPLRAGADYEQYF
TRBV6-5	CASSYEDRGGYTF
TRBV6-1	CASTIGPGIDTEAFF
TRBV6-5	CASSFLSGRSSYEQYF
TRBV28	CASSFGGDYGYTF
TRBV20-1	CSAKGAGTYEQYF
TRBV28	CASSFCSQETQYF
TRBV9	CASSSGVGNQPQHF
TRBV12-3/TRBV12-4	CASTTRGYKNIQYF
TRBV5-4	CASSLFGQGYTEAFF
TRBV5-1	CASSLVRVGEQYF
TRBV6-5	CANRDRRYSSYEQYF
TRBV20-1	CSAAEKETQYF
TRBV20-1	CSLKTGTVFGYEQYF
TRBV6-5	CASRRGLAGTYEQYF